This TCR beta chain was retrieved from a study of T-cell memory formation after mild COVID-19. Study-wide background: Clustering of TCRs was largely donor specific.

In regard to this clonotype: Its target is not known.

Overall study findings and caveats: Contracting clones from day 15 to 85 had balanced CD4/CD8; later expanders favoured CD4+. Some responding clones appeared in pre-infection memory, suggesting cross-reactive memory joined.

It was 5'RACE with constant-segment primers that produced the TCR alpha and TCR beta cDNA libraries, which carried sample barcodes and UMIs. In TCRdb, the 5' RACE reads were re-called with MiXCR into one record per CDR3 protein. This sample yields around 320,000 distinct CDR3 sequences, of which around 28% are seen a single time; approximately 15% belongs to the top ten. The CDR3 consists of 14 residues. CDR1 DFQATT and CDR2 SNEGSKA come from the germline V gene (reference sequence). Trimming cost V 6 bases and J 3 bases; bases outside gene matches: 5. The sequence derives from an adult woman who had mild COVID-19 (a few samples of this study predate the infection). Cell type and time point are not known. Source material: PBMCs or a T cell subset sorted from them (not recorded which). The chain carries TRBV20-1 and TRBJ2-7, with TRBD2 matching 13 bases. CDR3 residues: CSARLAGGNYEQYF. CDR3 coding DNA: TGCAGTGCCAGACTAGCGGGAGGTAACTACGAGCAGTACTTC.